Each of the 14 T cell receptor beta chains below was sequenced from the same sample in a study of blood T cells in healthy people across ages. It was with a sample-barcoded 5' primer and a J-beta primer mix that a second PCR of roughly 7 to 12 cycles was run. TCRdb re-called the 5' RACE reads through MiXCR, storing one row per CDR3 protein. The data hold 1,500,000 or so distinct CDR3 sequences, with approximately 59% observed a single time. Sequencing was done on a sample of blood. The receptors stem from a man between 18 and 35 years old in good health.

The V gene is TRBV5-5, the J gene TRBJ2-5, with 11 bases matching TRBD2. The CDR3 has 16 amino acids. With 2 bases clipped from V and 2 bases from J, the junction kept 5 bases outside the gene matches. Germline V lookup: CDR1 SGHKS, CDR2 YYEKEE (reference sequence). The CDR3 protein is CASSFTRLAGQETQYF. The CDR3 nucleotides are TGTGCCAGCAGCTTTACTAGACTAGCGGGACAAGAGACCCAGTACTTC.

The genes are TRBV12-3 or TRBV12-4 and TRBJ1-2; a weak D match, TRBD1 (6 bases). The CDR3 covers 16 residues. Trimming took 5 bases from V and 1 from J, leaving 17 bases between them. The CDR3 loop is CASSRAGGANNYGYTF. CDR3 sequence (DNA): TGTGCCAGCAGTAGGGCGGGGGGCGCGAATAACTATGGCTACACCTTC.

This rearrangement joins TRBV20-1 to TRBJ1-2; 7 bases match TRBD1. The CDR3 is made up of 12 amino acids. After removal of 2 bases from V and 11 bases from J, the junction contained 8 bases not matched to a gene. Per the germline V gene, CDR1 is DFQATT and CDR2 is SNEGSKA (reference sequence). CDR3 amino acids: CSARPGQEVYTF. The CDR3 bases are TGCAGTGCTAGACCCGGACAGGAGGTATACACCTTC.

CDR3 sequence (DNA): TGCGCCAGCAGCTCAGGGGGCATGGGGTGGGGGGCCAACGTCCTGACTTTC. Encoded protein: CASSSGGMGWGANVLTF. The rearrangement uses TRBV4-1 and TRBJ2-6; 8 nucleotides line up with TRBD1. The germline V gene encodes CDR1 MGHRA and CDR2 YSYEKL. J was trimmed by 4 bases and V by 5 bases; bases with no gene match: 10. CDR3 size: 17 residues.

The V and J genes are TRBV20-1 and TRBJ2-1; D may match TRBD1 or TRBD2 (5 bases each). The CDR3 has 11 amino acids. The germline V gene encodes CDR1 DFQATT and CDR2 SNEGSKA (reference sequence). The V end lost 3 bases, the J end lost 10 bases, and 10 bases lay between the germline ends. Written as DNA, the CDR3 is TGCAGTGCTAGGGGGGAAGGAGAGCAGTTCTTC. Protein: CSARGEGEQFF.

Only a few counts were recorded for this clonotype. The chain has TRBV7-9 and TRBJ2-1; 8 nucleotides line up with TRBD2. CDR1 SEHNR and CDR2 FQNEAQ come from the germline V gene (reference sequence). V trimming: 1 base; J trimming: 8 bases; junction bases outside the gene matches: 10. CDR3 length: 16 residues. The DNA for the CDR3 is TGTGCCAGCAGCTTAGGAGCGGGGGAGGGTGGATATGAGCAGTTCTTC. It yields the protein CASSLGAGEGGYEQFF.

The V gene is TRBV20-1, the J gene TRBJ2-3; 7 bases are a match to TRBD1. The CDR3 covers 14 residues. J lost 1 base, V lost 0 bases, and 1 base had no gene match. Germline values: CDR1 DFQATT, CDR2 SNEGSKA (reference sequence). The CDR3 sequence: CSARDGQGTDTQYF. CDR3 DNA: TGCAGTGCTAGAGATGGACAGGGCACAGATACGCAGTATTTT.

The chain uses TRBV20-1 and TRBJ1-3; 12 nucleotides agree with TRBD1. The CDR3 runs 14 residues. CDR1 DFQATT and CDR2 SNEGSKA come from the germline V gene (reference sequence). Losses at the gene ends were 2 bases for V and 7 bases for J; bases not matched to a gene: 3. This chain's CDR3 is CSARPGQGANTIYF. DNA of the CDR3: TGCAGTGCTAGACCGGGACAGGGGGCGAACACCATATATTTT.

The V gene is TRBV11-2, the J gene TRBJ2-1; a weak D match, TRBD2 (6 bases). Trimming took 5 bases from V and 6 from J, leaving 23 bases between them. The CDR3 sequence is 17 residues long. Germline-derived CDR1 and CDR2 are SGHAT and FQNNGV. CDR3 sequence: CASSPSPGVLSLNEQFF. The DNA for the CDR3 is TGTGCCAGCAGCCCGAGCCCGGGGGTCCTATCTCTCAATGAGCAGTTCTTC.

The chain couples TRBV10-3 to TRBJ2-7; the D is unclear. The CDR3 has 14 residues. V was pared by 3 bases and J by 6 bases, with 15 bases between. The V gene's germline CDR1 is ENHRY and CDR2 SYGVKD. The DNA of the CDR3 is TGTGCCATCAGTGAAATAGGCAGGTTTATCGAGCAGTACTTC. Protein product: CAISEIGRFIEQYF.

The V and J genes are TRBV7-2 and TRBJ2-7; the D is unclear. The germline V and J ends were trimmed by 5 bases and 10 bases, with 21 bases remaining between them. This CDR3 contains 14 residues. Looked up from germline, CDR1 is SGHTA and CDR2 is FQGNSA. The CDR3 region is CASSPYSLTEIQYF. The DNA of the CDR3 is TGTGCCAGCAGCCCCTACAGCCTAACAGAGATCCAGTACTTC. The complete variable domain, with remaining parts taken from reference TRBV7-2 and TRBJ2-7, reads GAGVSQSPSNKVTEKGKDVELRCDPISGHTALYWYRQSLGQGLEFLIYFQGNSAPDKSGLPSDRFSAERTGGSVSTLTIQRTQQEDSAVYLCASSPYSLTEIQYFGPGTRLTVT.

The chain uses TRBV3-1 and TRBJ1-6, with D maybe TRBD1 (5 bases). This CDR3 has 15 amino acids. The V gene lost 4 bases and the J gene lost 10 bases, with 17 bases spanning the gap. Per the germline V gene, CDR1 is LGHDT and CDR2 is YNNKEL (reference sequence). CDR3 sequence reads: CASSLGAGPRSPLHF. In DNA, the CDR3 is TGTGCCAGCAGCCTCGGGGCAGGCCCAAGGTCACCCCTCCACTTT.

V usage is TRBV28 and J usage is TRBJ2-4; the D is unclear. V dropped 4 bases and J dropped 3 bases, with 16 bases sitting between them. The V gene's germline CDR1 is MDHEN and CDR2 SYDVKM. CDR3 size: 16 residues. The chain's CDR3 is CASSSAIWVNKNIQYF. The CDR3 DNA follows: TGTGCCAGCAGTTCCGCAATATGGGTCAACAAAAACATTCAGTACTTC.

In this sample, this clonotype turned up many times. The genes are TRBV29-1 and TRBJ2-3; D remains unclear. Germline CDR1 and CDR2: SQVTM and ANQGSEA. The V end lost 7 bases, the J end lost 6 bases, and 11 bases lay between the germline ends. The CDR3 sequence is 11 residues long. The CDR3 here is CSAQVADTQYF. In nucleotides, the CDR3 is TGCAGCGCCCAGGTAGCCGATACGCAGTATTTT.